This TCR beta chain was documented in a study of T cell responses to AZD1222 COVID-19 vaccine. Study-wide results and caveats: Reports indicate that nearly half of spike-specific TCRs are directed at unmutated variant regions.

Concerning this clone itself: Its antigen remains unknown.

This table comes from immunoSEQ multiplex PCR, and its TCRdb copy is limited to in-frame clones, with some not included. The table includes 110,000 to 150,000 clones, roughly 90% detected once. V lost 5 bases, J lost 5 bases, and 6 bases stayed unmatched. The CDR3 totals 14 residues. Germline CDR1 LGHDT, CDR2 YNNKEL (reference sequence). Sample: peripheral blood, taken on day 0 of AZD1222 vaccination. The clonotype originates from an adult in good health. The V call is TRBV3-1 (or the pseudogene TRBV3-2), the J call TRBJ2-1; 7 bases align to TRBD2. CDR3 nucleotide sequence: TGTGCCAGCAGCAGGAGCGGGACTGACAATGAGCAGTTCTTC. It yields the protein CASSRSGTDNEQFF.